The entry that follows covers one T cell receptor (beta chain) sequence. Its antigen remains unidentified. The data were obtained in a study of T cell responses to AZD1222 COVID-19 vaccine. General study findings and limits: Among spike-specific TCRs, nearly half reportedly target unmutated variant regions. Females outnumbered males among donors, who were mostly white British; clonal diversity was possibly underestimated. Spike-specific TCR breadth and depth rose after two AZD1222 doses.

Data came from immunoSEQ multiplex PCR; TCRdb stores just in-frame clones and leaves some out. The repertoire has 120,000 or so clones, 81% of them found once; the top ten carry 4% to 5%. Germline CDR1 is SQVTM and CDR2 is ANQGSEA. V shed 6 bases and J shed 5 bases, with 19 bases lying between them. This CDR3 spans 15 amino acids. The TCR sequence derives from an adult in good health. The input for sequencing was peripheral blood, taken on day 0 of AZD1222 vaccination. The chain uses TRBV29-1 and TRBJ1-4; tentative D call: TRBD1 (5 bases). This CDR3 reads CSVARGGKANEKLFF. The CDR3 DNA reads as TGCAGCGTGGCCCGGGGGGGGAAGGCAAATGAAAAACTGTTTTTT.